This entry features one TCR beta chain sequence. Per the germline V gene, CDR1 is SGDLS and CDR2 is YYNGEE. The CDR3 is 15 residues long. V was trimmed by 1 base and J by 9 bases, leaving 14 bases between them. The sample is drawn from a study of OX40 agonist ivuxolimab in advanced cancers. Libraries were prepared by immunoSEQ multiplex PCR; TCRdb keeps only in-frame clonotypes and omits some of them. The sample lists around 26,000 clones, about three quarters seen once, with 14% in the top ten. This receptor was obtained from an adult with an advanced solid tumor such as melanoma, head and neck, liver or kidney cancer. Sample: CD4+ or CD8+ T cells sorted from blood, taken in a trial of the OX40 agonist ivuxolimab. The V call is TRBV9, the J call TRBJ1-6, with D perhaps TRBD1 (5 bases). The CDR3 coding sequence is TGTGCCAGCAGCGTAACGGGGCGCGCCCCTTCACCCCTCCACTTT. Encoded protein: CASSVTGRAPSPLHF.